This T cell receptor (beta chain) was identified during a study of regulatory T cells in long-lasting Graves disease. This clonotype was seen repeatedly, ten times or more. HTBI primers from iRepertoire and Arm-PCR of CDR3 regions yielded the TCR beta libraries. TCRdb passed the multiplex PCR reads through MiXCR, listing each CDR3 protein once. The sample carries approximately 540,000 distinct CDR3 sequences, about 12% recorded once. Time point indicated: newly diagnosed GD, antithyroid drugs for less than 3 months. RNA from PBMCs was the source of the TCR library. Germline V gives CDR1 LGHNA, CDR2 YSLEER. The CDR3 totals 14 residues. Trimming removed 0 bases from V and 1 base from J, with 6 bases in between. Another study also made use of these data, one on T cells in Graves' hyperthyroidism and ophthalmopathy.

The gene calls are TRBV4-3 and TRBJ1-1; no definite D call. This clonotype was obtained from a woman between 25 and 40 years old with Graves disease. Sequencing used peripheral blood mononuclear cells (PBMCs), obtained at new diagnosis, from a patient treated with antithyroid drugs. CDR3 loop: CASSQELPNTEAFF. CDR3 DNA sequence: TGCGCCAGCAGCCAAGAGTTGCCGAACACTGAAGCTTTCTTT.